The entry below gives a single TCR beta chain sequence along with its context. Its antigen is not identified. This sample is drawn from a study of cytomegalovirus exposure and HLA in healthy donors. Whole-study findings and limits: CMV serostatus was the only immune exposure information that was available. It was likely that a cluster of highly shared sequence variants was a sequencing artifact. Later analysis demonstrated an association between a missense DCLRE1C variant and TCR beta V- and J-gene trimming.

CDR1 is LNHDA and CDR2 is SQIVND in the germline V gene (reference sequence). Losses at the gene ends were 5 bases for V and 4 bases for J; bases not matched to a gene: 2. There are 14 residues in the CDR3. PCR involved 60 Vbeta and 13 Jbeta primers. Method: immunoSEQ multiplex PCR; TCRdb's copy keeps in-frame clones and lacks some. The data show 200,000 or so clones, about four fifths seen once. The sequence came from a boy between 10 and 17 years old in good health and CMV-seronegative. The chain uses TRBV19 and TRBJ2-4; 10 nucleotides line up with TRBD2. The specimen was PBMCs. Written as DNA, the CDR3 is TGTGCCAGTAGTTCTAGCGGGGGTAAAAACATTCAGTACTTC. Translation: CASSSSGGKNIQYF. The whole variable domain, remainder taken from reference TRBV19 and TRBJ2-4, is DGGITQSPKYLFRKEGQNVTLSCEQNLNHDAMYWYRQDPGQGLRLIYYSQIVNDFQKGDIAEGYSVSREKKESFPLTVTSAQKNPTAFYLCASSSSGGKNIQYFGAGTRLSVL.